The 25 T cell receptor beta chains reported below all come from one sample, sequenced in a study of early stage breast cancer tumors (TCRdb year 2017). The receptor library was made with the immunoSEQ multiplex PCR assay. The source is immuneACCESS, and TCRdb retained only in-frame sequences with V and J called. Part of the clones is not carried over; for the studies checked, unresolved V genes explain less than half of this, and the remainder is unexplained. For this sample there are 30,000 to 35,000 clones; just under 75% appear just once. The top ten constitute roughly 4.5% of the sample. Specimen: blood. The source is a person in their forties with breast cancer.

This clone was observed a few times. This sequence joins TRBV9 and TRBJ1-3; D unresolved. This CDR3 has 10 residues. V was shortened by 10 bases and J by 7 bases, with 9 bases between the two germline ends. CDR1 and CDR2 (germline): SGDLS, YYNGEE. This CDR3 reads CAPGGNTIYF. The DNA of the CDR3 is TGTGCCCCTGGTGGGAACACCATATATTTT.

For this clone: The sample has other DNA sequences that encode this CDR3 too. The J gene is TRBJ1-1, the V gene TRBV27; D is undetermined. Germline CDR1 MNHEY, CDR2 SMNVEV (reference sequence). CDR3 size: 13 residues. With 3 bases removed from V and 1 base from J, the gap between germline ends came to 6 bases. CDR3 DNA sequence: TGTGCCAGCAGTTTCGAGGGGAACACTGAAGCTTTCTTT. Protein sequence: CASSFEGNTEAFF.

There are a few counts of this clone. This sequence joins TRBV2 and TRBJ1-5, with TRBD1 as a possible D gene (5 bases). Germline V gene data show CDR1 as SNHLY and CDR2 as FYNNEI. This CDR3 spans 15 amino acids. V was pared by 2 bases and J by 3 bases, with 11 bases between. CDR3 in amino acids: CASSEQGGANQPQHF. In DNA, the CDR3 is TGTGCCAGCAGTGAACAAGGAGGGGCCAATCAGCCCCAGCATTTT.

V gene TRBV5-4 combines with J gene TRBJ1-1; D gene unclear. Germline CDR1 and CDR2: SGHNT and YYREEE (reference sequence). V shed 0 bases and J shed 3 bases, with 3 bases lying between them. The CDR3 has 12 amino acids. The DNA of the CDR3 is TGTGCCAGCAGCTTGGGGGACACTGAAGCTTTCTTT. The encoded protein is CASSLGDTEAFF.

The sample holds a few counts of this clone. The chain is built from TRBV7-8 and TRBJ2-5; D not resolved. The CDR3 extends over 12 amino acids. The germline V and J ends were trimmed by 5 bases and 4 bases, with 8 bases remaining between them. Germline CDR1 is SGHVS and CDR2 is FQNEAQ. The CDR3 DNA is TGTGCCAGCAGCCCCCATTTAGAGACCCAGTACTTC. Its translation is CASSPHLETQYF. Full variable domain (remainder filled in from reference TRBV7-8 and TRBJ2-5): GAGVSQSPRYKVAKRGQDVALRCDPISGHVSLFWYQQALGQGPEFLTYFQNEAQLDKSGLPSDRFFAERPEGSVSTLKIQRTQQEDSAVYLCASSPHLETQYFGPGTRLLVL.

The chain joins TRBV7-8 to TRBJ2-1; D remains ambiguous. Trimming shortened V by 1 base and J by 4 bases, and 11 bases separated the two germline ends. Per the germline V gene, CDR1 is SGHVS and CDR2 is FQNEAQ. The CDR3 sequence is 15 residues long. CDR3 residues: CASSLVAPRYNEQFF. For the CDR3, the DNA is TGTGCCAGCAGCTTAGTGGCTCCGAGATACAATGAGCAGTTCTTC.

Note on this clone: At one end the junction does not follow the germline gene, possibly because of a read error. The genes are TRBV5-6 and TRBJ2-5; D not certain. The CDR3 spans 12 residues. Germline lookup yields CDR1 SGHDT and CDR2 YYEEEE. CDR3 DNA: TGTGCCAGCAGCTCTGATCTCGCCGAGACGCACTTC. This encodes CASSSDLAETHF. The full variable domain, rest sourced from reference TRBV5-6 and TRBJ2-5, is DAGVTQSPTHLIKTRGQQVTLRCSPKSGHDTVSWYQQALGQGPQFIFQYYEEEERQRGNFPDRFSGHQFPNYSSELNVNALLLGDSALYLCASSSDLAETHFGPGTRLLVL.

A remark on this clone: The sample has other DNA sequences that encode this CDR3 too. V usage is TRBV7-2 and J usage is TRBJ2-5; D remains unclear. V was trimmed by 1 base and J by 2 bases, leaving 5 bases between them. CDR1 and CDR2 (germline): SGHTA, FQGNSA. The CDR3 loop spans 13 amino acids. CDR3 region: CASSLGLQETQYF. The CDR3 DNA reads as TGTGCCAGCAGCTTAGGTCTGCAAGAGACCCAGTACTTC.

The chain joins TRBV5-1 to TRBJ2-1; D gene ambiguous. Germline CDR1 SGHRS, CDR2 YFSETQ. The CDR3 contains 13 residues. V dropped 5 bases and J dropped 12 bases, with 18 bases sitting between them. The CDR3 region is CASSNPRTRRQFF. The DNA for the CDR3 is TGCGCCAGCAGTAATCCCCGGACCCGTCGGCAGTTCTTC. Supplemented by reference TRBV5-1 and TRBJ2-1, the full variable domain reads KAGVTQTPRYLIKTRGQQVTLSCSPISGHRSVSWYQQTPGQGLQFLFEYFSETQRNKGNFPGRFSGRQFSNSRSEMNVSTLELGDSALYLCASSNPRTRRQFFGPGTRLTVL.

The sample holds a few counts of this clone. The V and J genes are TRBV27 and TRBJ1-1, with D hard to call. Between the trimmed V and J ends, which lost 4 bases and 1 base, there was a span of 7 bases. Germline V gene sequence: CDR1 MNHEY, CDR2 SMNVEV (reference sequence). CDR3 length: 13 amino acids. In nucleotides, the CDR3 is TGTGCCAGCAGTTATAGAGCGAACACTGAAGCTTTCTTT. Protein product: CASSYRANTEAFF.

This chain joins TRBV4-2 and TRBJ2-3; 7 bases are a match to TRBD2. The germline V gene has CDR1 LGHNA and CDR2 YNFKEQ. J gave up 1 base and V 0 bases, and 7 bases lay outside the gene matches. CDR3 size: 17 residues. The CDR3 loop reads CASSQDIREARTDTQYF. In DNA, the CDR3 is TGTGCCAGCAGCCAAGATATTCGGGAGGCCCGCACAGATACGCAGTATTTT.

This rearrangement joins TRBV7-9 to TRBJ2-1, with 8 positions matching TRBD2. The CDR3 contains 14 residues. The J segment lost 4 bases and the V segment lost 7 bases, leaving 6 bases of the junction unmatched. Germline assignment: CDR1 SEHNR and CDR2 FQNEAQ (reference sequence). The CDR3 is CASTFEREYNEQFF. As DNA, the CDR3 is TGTGCCAGCACCTTTGAGCGGGAGTACAATGAGCAGTTCTTC.

There are a few counts of this clone. This chain uses TRBV9 with TRBJ2-2, with TRBD2 matching over 15 bases. The CDR3 is 21 amino acids. Germline CDR1 and CDR2: SGDLS and YYNGEE. Trimming cost V 4 bases and J 3 bases; bases outside gene matches: 16. The CDR3 coding sequence is TGTGCCAGCAGCCAAAATCCCCGGAGGACTAGCGGGAGGGCGTACACCGGGGAGCTGTTTTTT. Its translation is CASSQNPRRTSGRAYTGELFF.

The rearrangement links TRBV6-6 to TRBJ2-7, with 7 bases identical to TRBD2. The CDR3 sequence is 14 residues long. The germline gives CDR1 MNHNY, CDR2 SVGAGI (reference sequence). With 2 bases clipped from V and 3 bases from J, the junction kept 4 bases outside the gene matches. CDR3 sequence (DNA): TGTGCCAGCAGTTACGGGGGGGTTGTCTACGAGCAGTACTTC. Translation gives CASSYGGVVYEQYF.

The genes are TRBV2 and TRBJ1-2; tentatively, D is TRBD1 (6 bases). Germline loops: CDR1 SNHLY, CDR2 FYNNEI. V gave up 2 bases and J gave up 8 bases, with 12 bases separating them. The CDR3 is 13 residues long. CDR3 protein: CASSEQWGRGYTF. The CDR3 nucleotides read TGTGCCAGCAGTGAACAGTGGGGGCGAGGCTACACCTTC.

The chain combines TRBV4-1 with TRBJ2-7; D is possibly TRBD1 (5 bases). Trimming shortened V by 9 bases and J by 3 bases, and 15 bases separated the two germline ends. The CDR3 loop spans 13 amino acids. CDR1 is MGHRA and CDR2 is YSYEKL in the germline V gene. In nucleotides, the CDR3 is TGCGCCAGACGCGCTCTGGACAACTACGAGCAGTACTTC. It codes for CARRALDNYEQYF.

This rearrangement joins TRBV5-1 to TRBJ2-1, with D tentatively TRBD2 (6 bases). This CDR3 comprises 14 residues. V lost 4 bases and J lost 8, with 16 bases in between. The germline V gene encodes CDR1 SGHRS and CDR2 YFSETQ. The DNA of the CDR3 is TGCGCCAGCAGCGGAGGAGGGGATATCGATGAGCAGTTCTTC. Translated: CASSGGGDIDEQFF.

The gene calls are TRBV5-1 and TRBJ2-3; D unresolved. In germline, CDR1 is SGHRS, CDR2 YFSETQ. The CDR3 is made up of 14 amino acids. Trimming took 5 bases from V and 1 from J, leaving 11 bases between them. Written as DNA, the CDR3 is TGCGCCAGCAGTCGAGACCATGGCACAGATACGCAGTATTTT. This translates into CASSRDHGTDTQYF.

The chain couples TRBV19 to TRBJ2-3; D gene unclear. Germline CDR1 reads LNHDA; CDR2 reads SQIVND (reference sequence). This CDR3 comprises 14 residues. Trimming removed 5 bases at V and 3 bases at J, with 12 bases between. The CDR3 DNA follows: TGTGCCAGTAGTGGGATTCATTTGACAGATACGCAGTATTTT. Protein: CASSGIHLTDTQYF.

V usage is TRBV5-7 and J usage is TRBJ1-2; 7 bases line up with TRBD1. TRBV5-7 is placed among ORFs of uncertain function. Germline trimming cut 5 bases from V and 1 base from J; bases unmatched to any gene: 11. The CDR3 loop spans 16 amino acids. The CDR3 loop reads CASSRPRTGDNYGYTF. The CDR3 region has the DNA TGTGCCAGCAGTCGCCCGCGGACAGGAGATAACTATGGCTACACCTTC.

This chain connects TRBV4-1 to TRBJ1-5; 7 bases align to TRBD1. This CDR3 region has 13 residues. The V gene's germline CDR1 is MGHRA and CDR2 YSYEKL. V lost 6 bases and J lost 7; bases outside the gene matches: 6. CDR3 sequence (DNA): TGCGCCAGCAGAGGGGGCCCCGGGCAGCCCCAGCATTTT. It translates to CASRGGPGQPQHF.

The chain recombines TRBV4-2 with TRBJ2-7; 7 nucleotides line up with TRBD1. Germline V gene sequence: CDR1 LGHNA, CDR2 YNFKEQ. V trimming: 0 bases; J trimming: 1 base; junction bases outside the gene matches: 6. The CDR3 is 16 residues long. This CDR3 is CASSQETGSGSYEQYF. The CDR3 DNA is TGTGCCAGCAGCCAAGAGACAGGGTCGGGATCCTACGAGCAGTACTTC.

This clone came up a few times. The chain has TRBV29-1 and TRBJ1-2, with 7 bases identical to TRBD1. Unmatched junction bases numbered 9, after V lost 6 bases and J lost 5 bases. The CDR3 totals 13 residues. From germline, CDR1 is SQVTM and CDR2 ANQGSEA. Here the CDR3 reads CSVEAQGVYGYTF. Written as DNA, the CDR3 is TGCAGCGTAGAGGCGCAGGGGGTATATGGCTACACCTTC.

The gene calls are TRBV15 and TRBJ2-5, with 9 positions matching TRBD2. The germline gives CDR1 LNHNV, CDR2 YYDKDF (reference sequence). The J segment lost 3 bases and the V segment lost 1 base, leaving 6 bases of the junction unmatched. The length of the CDR3 is 16 residues. The CDR3 region is CATSRGGTSRKETQYF. For the CDR3, the DNA is TGTGCCACCAGCAGAGGAGGGACTAGCAGGAAAGAGACCCAGTACTTC.

V and J are TRBV7-9 and TRBJ2-1, with D tentatively TRBD2 (6 bases). V was cut by 3 bases and J by 0 bases, with 12 bases left in between. The CDR3 is 16 amino acids. CDR1 and CDR2 from the germline V gene are SEHNR and FQNEAQ (reference sequence). The CDR3 coding sequence is TGTGCCAGCAGCTTCGCTAGCGAGAGCTCCTACAATGAGCAGTTCTTC. This translates into CASSFASESSYNEQFF.